This TCR beta chain was documented in a study of cytomegalovirus exposure and HLA in healthy donors. The germline gives CDR1 MGHRA, CDR2 YSYEKL. Losses at the gene ends were 1 base for V and 3 bases for J; bases not matched to a gene: 8. The CDR3 is 17 amino acids. The PCR was carried out with 60 Vbeta primers and 13 Jbeta primers. Sequencing was performed with immunoSEQ multiplex PCR; in TCRdb, only in-frame clones are kept and a portion is missing. The repertoire consists of some 200,000 clones, with around 86% occurring once and the leading ten covering 6.5%. The sequence was obtained from a woman in her fifties or sixties in good health and CMV-seropositive. V and J are TRBV4-1 and TRBJ2-5, with 10 bases aligning to TRBD2. The specimen sequenced was PBMCs. CDR3 residues: CASSQGSTSGWEETQYF. The CDR3 DNA follows: TGCGCCAGCAGCCAAGGGTCGACTAGCGGGTGGGAAGAGACCCAGTACTTC.